Presented here are 4 T cell receptor beta chains from one specimen sequenced in a study of beta chain features in type 1 diabetes. Antigens of these TCRs are unknown. Isolated RNA was reverse transcribed in full, so expressed TCRB transcripts were sequenced. The method was immunoSEQ multiplex PCR; TCRdb's version includes in-frame clones alone and lacks a portion of them. The table includes around 250,000 clones, approximately 15% detected once. Study observations and caveats: Across all four CD4+ subsets, people with type 1 diabetes showed modestly shorter TCRB CDR3s.

Sample: naive CD4+ T cells from blood. These receptors originate from a man aged 25 to 45 with type 1 diabetes.

The chain links TRBV4-1 to TRBJ2-3; TRBD1 aligns across 10 bases. V dropped 6 bases and J dropped 3; count of bases not matched to a gene: 6. This CDR3 has 15 residues. From germline, CDR1 is MGHRA and CDR2 YSYEKL. CDR3 DNA: TGCGCCAGCAGGCGGACAGGGGGATGGACAGATACGCAGTATTTT. This sequence encodes CASRRTGGWTDTQYF.

There are a few counts of this clone. The V gene is TRBV7-9, the J gene TRBJ2-1, with D possibly matching TRBD2 (6 bases). The CDR3 extends over 11 amino acids. Trimming cost V 9 bases and J 9 bases, with 12 bases left between them. From germline, CDR1 is SEHNR and CDR2 FQNEAQ (reference sequence). The CDR3 loop is CASRLGPEQFF. CDR3 bases: TGTGCCAGTAGACTAGGCCCTGAGCAGTTCTTC.

This clone was seen a handful of times. CDR3 nucleotide sequence: TGTGCCAGCAGCTTTACAGTGGACACTGAAGCTTTCTTT. Residues: CASSFTVDTEAFF. V usage is TRBV11-1 and J usage is TRBJ1-1; unclear D gene. Germline lookup yields CDR1 SGHAT and CDR2 FQDESV (reference sequence). V was pared by 3 bases and J by 3 bases, with 8 bases between. The CDR3 runs 13 residues.

This clone was counted a few times. The V and J genes are TRBV27 and TRBJ1-5; possible D gene TRBD1, 5 bases. Germline loops: CDR1 MNHEY, CDR2 SMNVEV (reference sequence). V lost 1 base and J 0 bases, leaving 7 bases between the germline ends. CDR3 length: 15 residues. CDR3 DNA: TGTGCCAGCAGTTTATACAGGAATAGCAATCAGCCCCAGCATTTT. Translated, it gives CASSLYRNSNQPQHF.